A selection of T cell receptor beta chains follows, all from one sample in a study of blood T cell repertoires in COVID-19. TCRdb's copy holds only in-frame clones and misses some; the assay was immunoSEQ multiplex PCR. The data contain some 59,000 clones, about 80% of them seen just once; the ten biggest clones take up 20% to 25%. Sequenced sample: peripheral blood. Receptors originate from an elderly man with active or convalescent COVID-19. The CDR3 runs from the conserved cysteine through the conserved F or W. D genes are given only for firm matches. A clone size is listed for some rows: how often the clone was seen (once, few, many), or a class if it is expanded.

clone_size: large
j_call: TRBJ2-2
v_call: TRBV5-4
d_call: TRBD2
cdr3_nt: TGTGCCAGCAGCGGGTACGGGACTAGCGGGAACACCGGGGAGCTGTTTTTT
cdr3_aa: CASSGYGTSGNTGELFF

clone_size: .
j_call: TRBJ2-7
v_call: TRBV10-3
d_call: .
cdr3_nt: TGTGCCATCAGCGGGGGGCCAACCGCCGAGCAGTACTTC
cdr3_aa: CAISGGPTAEQYF

clone_size: .
j_call: TRBJ2-1
v_call: TRBV18
d_call: .
cdr3_nt: TGTGCCAGCTCACCAGCGGGCCCTTATTCAGAGCAGTTCTTC
cdr3_aa: CASSPAGPYSEQFF

clone_size: .
j_call: TRBJ2-1
v_call: TRBV4-3
d_call: .
cdr3_nt: TGCGCCAGCAGCCAAGGTTTTCGGCGGGATGAGCAGTTCTTC
cdr3_aa: CASSQGFRRDEQFF

clone_size: .
j_call: TRBJ2-1
v_call: TRBV19
d_call: TRBD2
cdr3_nt: TGTGCCAGTAGTAATTTACCGGGACTAGCGGTTTACAATGAGCAGTTCTTC
cdr3_aa: CASSNLPGLAVYNEQFF

clone_size: few
j_call: TRBJ2-7
v_call: TRBV5-6
d_call: .
cdr3_nt: TGTGCCAGCAGCTTGGGACAGGAATACGAGCAGTACTTC
cdr3_aa: CASSLGQEYEQYF

clone_size: once
j_call: TRBJ1-5
v_call: TRBV4-2
d_call: TRBD1
cdr3_nt: TGTGCCAGCAGCCGCGACGGGACAGGGGGAGGTCGCAATCAGCCCCAGCATTTT
cdr3_aa: CASSRDGTGGGRNQPQHF

clone_size: .
j_call: TRBJ2-2
v_call: TRBV2
d_call: .
cdr3_nt: TGTGCCAGTATCAGGGGCCCTGCAGGCGGGGAGCTGTTTTTT
cdr3_aa: CASIRGPAGGELFF

clone_size: .
j_call: TRBJ2-3
v_call: TRBV5-1
d_call: .
cdr3_nt: TGCGCCAGCAGCTTGGCAACTAGCACAGATACGCAGTATTTT
cdr3_aa: CASSLATSTDTQYF

clone_size: .
j_call: TRBJ1-5
v_call: TRBV2
d_call: TRBD1
cdr3_nt: TGTGCCAGCAGTTTCAGGGGGTATGGCAATCAGCCCCAGCATTTT
cdr3_aa: CASSFRGYGNQPQHF

clone_size: .
j_call: TRBJ2-1
v_call: TRBV7-6
d_call: .
cdr3_nt: TGTGCCAGCAGCTTAGACTCACTAGCTAACAATGAGCAGTTCTTC
cdr3_aa: CASSLDSLANNEQFF

clone_size: few
j_call: TRBJ2-2
v_call: TRBV28
d_call: TRBD2
cdr3_nt: TGTGCCAGCCACTCAGCGGGGGTAAACACCGGGGAGCTGTTTTTT
cdr3_aa: CASHSAGVNTGELFF

clone_size: .
j_call: TRBJ2-5
v_call: TRBV7-7
d_call: TRBD2
cdr3_nt: TGTGCCAGCAGCGTGAAGCGGGGGCCCCAAGAGACCCAGTACTTC
cdr3_aa: CASSVKRGPQETQYF

clone_size: few
j_call: TRBJ1-2
v_call: TRBV21-1
d_call: .
cdr3_nt: TGTGCCAGCAGCAAAGCCCAAAACTATGGCTACACCTTC
cdr3_aa: CASSKAQNYGYTF

clone_size: few
j_call: TRBJ1-2
v_call: TRBV5-6
d_call: .
cdr3_nt: TGTGCCAGCAGCTCCCGGGACACGACTAACTATGGCTACACCTTC
cdr3_aa: CASSSRDTTNYGYTF